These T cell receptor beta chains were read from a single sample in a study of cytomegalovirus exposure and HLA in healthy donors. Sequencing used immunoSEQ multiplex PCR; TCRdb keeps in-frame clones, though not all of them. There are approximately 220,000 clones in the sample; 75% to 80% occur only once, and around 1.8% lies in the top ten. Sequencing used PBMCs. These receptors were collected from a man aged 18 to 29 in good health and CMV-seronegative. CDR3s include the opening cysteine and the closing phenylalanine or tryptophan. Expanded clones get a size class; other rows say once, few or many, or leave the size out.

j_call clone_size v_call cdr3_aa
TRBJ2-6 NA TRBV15 CATSGGHGDSGANVLTF
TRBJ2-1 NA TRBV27 CASSLGTGNNEQFF
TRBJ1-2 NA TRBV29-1 CSVEAGQGFKGYTF
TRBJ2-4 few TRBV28 CASTGLAGGPGAKNIQYF
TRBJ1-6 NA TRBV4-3 CASSHQGGNSPLHF
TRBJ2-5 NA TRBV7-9 CASSPRDRLQETQYF
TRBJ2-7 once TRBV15 CATSSGTGGSYEQYF
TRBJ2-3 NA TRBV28 CASFQGFAGGTDTQYF
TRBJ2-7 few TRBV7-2 CASSHPGGGVYEQYF
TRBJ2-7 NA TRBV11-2 CASSLAAEGSYEQYF
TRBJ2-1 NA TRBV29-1 CSVEPLLNEQFF
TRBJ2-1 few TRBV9 CASSPGEAGVYNEQFF
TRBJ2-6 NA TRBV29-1 CSVGESGANVLTF
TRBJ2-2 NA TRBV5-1 CASSPRDSGGPGELFF
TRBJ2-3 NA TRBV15 CATSGLAGGDTDTQYF
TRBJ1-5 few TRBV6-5 CASSPRQGGQPQHF
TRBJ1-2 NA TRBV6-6 CASSYPGQGTYGYTF
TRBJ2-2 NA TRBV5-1 CASSPDPQGAPPGELFF
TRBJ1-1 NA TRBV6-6 CASSSGQGANTEAFF
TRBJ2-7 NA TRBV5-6 CASSNRRQGRTREQYF
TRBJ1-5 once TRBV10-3 CAISELQGGNQPQHF
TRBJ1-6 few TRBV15 CATSTGDSSSYNSPLHF
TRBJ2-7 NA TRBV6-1 CASRQERYEQYF
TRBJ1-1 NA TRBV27 CASSFYESNTEAFF
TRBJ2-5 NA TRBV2 CASSNQDRAAKTQYF
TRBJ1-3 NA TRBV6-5 CASRIQGTGNTIYF
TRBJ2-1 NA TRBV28 CASRLAGVYNEQFF
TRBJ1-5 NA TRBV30 CAWSTDQGGSNQPQHF
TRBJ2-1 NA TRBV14 CASSTLVGDNEQFF
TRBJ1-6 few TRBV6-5 CASSASTGGSLHF
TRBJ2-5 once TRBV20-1 CSASGEETQYF
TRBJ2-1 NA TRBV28 CASSAGPTPDEQFF
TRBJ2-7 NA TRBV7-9 CSSSLPLSQGGISYEQYF